The subject of this entry is one T cell receptor (beta chain). In the source study's methods: Amplification with reference gene primers provided the estimates of nucleated cell counts. The method was immunoSEQ multiplex PCR; TCRdb's version includes in-frame clones alone and lacks a portion of them. V, J and clone size are taken as reported in that table, and D and trimming were inferred from the DNA itself. Found here are about 120,000 clones, about four fifths of them singletons; the top ten hold approximately 4%. The sample originates from a study of blood T cell repertoires in COVID-19. Looking at the study overall: The United States, Italy and Spain supplied acute and convalescent COVID-19 samples.

This CDR3 has 14 residues. The germline V gene has CDR1 MDHEN and CDR2 SYDVKM. Between the trimmed V and J ends, which lost 1 base and 7 bases, there was a span of 11 bases. This chain joins TRBV28 and TRBJ1-5; D perhaps matches TRBD1 (6 bases). This TCR came from a woman aged 80 or over with acute or convalescent COVID-19. Sequenced input: peripheral blood. CDR3 in DNA: TGTGCCAGCAGTTTATTGGGGGCTGGGCAGCCCCAGCATTTT. It encodes CASSLLGAGQPQHF.